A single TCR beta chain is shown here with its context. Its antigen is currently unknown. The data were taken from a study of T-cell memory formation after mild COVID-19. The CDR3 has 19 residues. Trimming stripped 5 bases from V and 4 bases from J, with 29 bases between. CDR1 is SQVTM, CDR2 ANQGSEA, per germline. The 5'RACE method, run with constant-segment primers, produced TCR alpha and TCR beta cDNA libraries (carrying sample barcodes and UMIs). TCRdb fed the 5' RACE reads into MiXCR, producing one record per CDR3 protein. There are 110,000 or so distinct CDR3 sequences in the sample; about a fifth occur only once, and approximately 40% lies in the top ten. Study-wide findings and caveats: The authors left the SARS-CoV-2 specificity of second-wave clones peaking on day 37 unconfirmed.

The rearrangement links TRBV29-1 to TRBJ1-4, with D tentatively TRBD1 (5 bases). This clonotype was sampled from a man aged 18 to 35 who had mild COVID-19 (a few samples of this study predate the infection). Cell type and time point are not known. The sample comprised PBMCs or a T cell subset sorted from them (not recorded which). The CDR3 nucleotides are TGCAGCGTTTGTTGGGCCGGGGACCTGCTTGCCTTTGGTAATGAAAAACTGTTTTTT. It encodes CSVCWAGDLLAFGNEKLFF.